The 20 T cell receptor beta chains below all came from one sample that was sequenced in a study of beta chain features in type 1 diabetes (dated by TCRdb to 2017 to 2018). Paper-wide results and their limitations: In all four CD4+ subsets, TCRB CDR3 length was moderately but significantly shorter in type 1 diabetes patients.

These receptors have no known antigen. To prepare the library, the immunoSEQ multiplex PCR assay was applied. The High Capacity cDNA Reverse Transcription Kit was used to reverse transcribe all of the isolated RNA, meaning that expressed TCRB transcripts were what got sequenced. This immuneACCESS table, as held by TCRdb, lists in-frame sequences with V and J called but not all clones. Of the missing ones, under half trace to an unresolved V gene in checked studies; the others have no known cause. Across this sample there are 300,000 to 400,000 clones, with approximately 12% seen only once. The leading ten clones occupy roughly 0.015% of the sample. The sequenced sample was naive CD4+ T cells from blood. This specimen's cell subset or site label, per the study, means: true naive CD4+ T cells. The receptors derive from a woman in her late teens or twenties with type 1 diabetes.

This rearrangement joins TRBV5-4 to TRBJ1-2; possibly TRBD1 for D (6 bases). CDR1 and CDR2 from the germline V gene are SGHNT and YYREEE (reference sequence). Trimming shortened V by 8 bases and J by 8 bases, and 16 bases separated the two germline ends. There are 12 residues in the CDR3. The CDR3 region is CASTERTAGYTF. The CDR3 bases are TGTGCCAGTACAGAGCGGACAGCCGGCTACACCTTC.

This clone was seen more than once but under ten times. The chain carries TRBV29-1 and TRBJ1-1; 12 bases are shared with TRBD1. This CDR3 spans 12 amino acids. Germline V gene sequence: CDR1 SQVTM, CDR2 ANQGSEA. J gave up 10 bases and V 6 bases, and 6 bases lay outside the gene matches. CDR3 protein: CSVEGQGAAAFF. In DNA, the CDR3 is TGCAGCGTCGAGGGACAGGGGGCGGCAGCTTTCTTT.

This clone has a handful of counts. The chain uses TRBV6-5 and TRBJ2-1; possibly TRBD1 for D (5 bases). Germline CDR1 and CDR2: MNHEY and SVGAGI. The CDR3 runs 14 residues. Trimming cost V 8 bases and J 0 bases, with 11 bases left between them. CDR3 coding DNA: TGTGCCAGCGGGGCTGTAGGCTCCTACAATGAGCAGTTCTTC. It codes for CASGAVGSYNEQFF.

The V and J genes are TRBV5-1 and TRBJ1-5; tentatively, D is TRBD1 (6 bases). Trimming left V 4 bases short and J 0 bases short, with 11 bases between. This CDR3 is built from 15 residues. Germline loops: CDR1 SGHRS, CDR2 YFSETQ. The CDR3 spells CASSESGASNQPQHF. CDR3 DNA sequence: TGCGCCAGCAGCGAGTCAGGGGCTAGCAATCAGCCCCAGCATTTT. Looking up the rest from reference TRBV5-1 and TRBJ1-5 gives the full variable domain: KAGVTQTPRYLIKTRGQQVTLSCSPISGHRSVSWYQQTPGQGLQFLFEYFSETQRNKGNFPGRFSGRQFSNSRSEMNVSTLELGDSALYLCASSESGASNQPQHFGDGTRLSIL.

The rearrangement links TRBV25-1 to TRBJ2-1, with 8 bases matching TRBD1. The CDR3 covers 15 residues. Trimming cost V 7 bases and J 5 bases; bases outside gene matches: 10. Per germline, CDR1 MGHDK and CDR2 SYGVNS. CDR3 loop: CASIGQGTGNNEQFF. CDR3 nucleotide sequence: TGTGCCAGCATTGGCCAAGGGACAGGCAACAATGAGCAGTTCTTC.

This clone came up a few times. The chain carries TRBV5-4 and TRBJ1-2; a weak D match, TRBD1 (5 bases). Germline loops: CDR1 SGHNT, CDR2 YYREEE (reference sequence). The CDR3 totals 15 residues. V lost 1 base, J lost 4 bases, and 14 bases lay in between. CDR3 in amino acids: CASSLNQRDFYGYTF. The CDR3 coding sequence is TGTGCCAGCAGCTTGAACCAGAGGGACTTCTATGGCTACACCTTC.

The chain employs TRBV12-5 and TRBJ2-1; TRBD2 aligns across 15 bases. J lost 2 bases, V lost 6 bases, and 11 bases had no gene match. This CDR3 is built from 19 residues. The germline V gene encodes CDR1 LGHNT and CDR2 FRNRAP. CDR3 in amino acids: CASGRPGLAGGPTYNEQFF. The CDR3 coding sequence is TGTGCTAGTGGCCGACCGGGACTAGCGGGAGGCCCCACCTACAATGAGCAGTTCTTC.

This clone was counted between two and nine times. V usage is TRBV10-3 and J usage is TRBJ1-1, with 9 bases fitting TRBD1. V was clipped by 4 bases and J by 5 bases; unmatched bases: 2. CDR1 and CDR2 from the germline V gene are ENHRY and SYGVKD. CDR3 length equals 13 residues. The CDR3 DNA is TGTGCCATCAGTGGACAGGGGGAAACTGAAGCTTTCTTT. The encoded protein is CAISGQGETEAFF.

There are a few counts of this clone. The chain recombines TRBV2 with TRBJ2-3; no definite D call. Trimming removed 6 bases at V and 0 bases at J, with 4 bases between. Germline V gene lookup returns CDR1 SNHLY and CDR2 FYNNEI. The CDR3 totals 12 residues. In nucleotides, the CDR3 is TGTGCCAGCAGGGGCAGCACAGATACGCAGTATTTT. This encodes CASRGSTDTQYF. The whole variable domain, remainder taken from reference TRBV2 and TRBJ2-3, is EPEVTQTPSHQVTQMGQEVILRCVPISNHLYFYWYRQILGQKVEFLVSFYNNEISEKSEIFDDQFSVERPDGSNFTLKIRSTKLEDSAMYFCASRGSTDTQYFGPGTRLTVL.

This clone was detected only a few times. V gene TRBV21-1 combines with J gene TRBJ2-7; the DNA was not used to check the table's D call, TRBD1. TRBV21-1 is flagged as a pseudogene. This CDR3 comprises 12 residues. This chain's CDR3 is CASSPDRANQYV. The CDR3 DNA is TGTGCCAGCAGCCCCGACAGGGCGAATCAGTACGTC.

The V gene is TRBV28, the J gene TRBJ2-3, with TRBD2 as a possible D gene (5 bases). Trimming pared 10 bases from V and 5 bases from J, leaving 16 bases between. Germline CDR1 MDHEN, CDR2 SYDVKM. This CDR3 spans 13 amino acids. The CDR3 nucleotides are TGTGCCATCAATGGAGGATTAGTAGATACGCAGTATTTT. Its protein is CAINGGLVDTQYF.

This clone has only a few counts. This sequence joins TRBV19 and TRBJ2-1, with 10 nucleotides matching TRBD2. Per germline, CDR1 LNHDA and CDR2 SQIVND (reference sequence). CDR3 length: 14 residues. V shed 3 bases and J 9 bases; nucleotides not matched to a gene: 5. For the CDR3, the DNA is TGTGCCAGTAGTATCACCCTAGCGGGAGCTGAGCAGTTCTTC. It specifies CASSITLAGAEQFF.

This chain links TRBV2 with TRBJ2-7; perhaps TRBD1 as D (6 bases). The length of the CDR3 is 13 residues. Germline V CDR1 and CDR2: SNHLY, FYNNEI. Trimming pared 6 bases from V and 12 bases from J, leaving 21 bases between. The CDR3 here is CASRPIGTLRPYV. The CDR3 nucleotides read TGTGCCAGCAGGCCCATAGGGACATTACGGCCGTACGTC.

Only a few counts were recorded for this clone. CDR3 amino acids: CASTLERGSAGELFF. CDR3 coding DNA: TGCGCCAGCACCCTCGAAAGGGGCAGCGCCGGGGAGCTGTTTTTT. The V call is TRBV5-1, the J call TRBJ2-2; TRBD1 is a possible D gene (5 bases). CDR1 is SGHRS and CDR2 is YFSETQ in the germline V gene. The CDR3 loop spans 15 amino acids. V was pared by 6 bases and J by 6 bases, with 18 bases between.

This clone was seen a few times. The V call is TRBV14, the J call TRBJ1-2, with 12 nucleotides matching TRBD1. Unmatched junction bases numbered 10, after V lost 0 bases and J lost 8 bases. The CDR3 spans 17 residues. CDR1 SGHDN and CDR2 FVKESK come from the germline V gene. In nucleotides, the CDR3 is TGTGCCAGCAGCCAAGATTGGGGGACAGGGGGCCTTCAAGGCTACACCTTC. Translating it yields CASSQDWGTGGLQGYTF.

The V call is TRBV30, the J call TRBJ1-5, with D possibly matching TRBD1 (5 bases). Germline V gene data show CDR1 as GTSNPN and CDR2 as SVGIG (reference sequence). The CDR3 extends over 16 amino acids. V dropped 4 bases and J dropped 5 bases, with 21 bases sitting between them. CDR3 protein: CAWTLGGATRDQPQHF. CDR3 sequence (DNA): TGTGCCTGGACCCTAGGTGGGGCCACCCGGGATCAGCCCCAGCATTTT.

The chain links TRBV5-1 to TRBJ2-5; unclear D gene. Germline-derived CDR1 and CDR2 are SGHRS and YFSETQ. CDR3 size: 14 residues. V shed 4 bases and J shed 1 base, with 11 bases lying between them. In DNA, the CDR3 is TGCGCCAGCAGCAGACCAGGCCCCCAAGAGACCCAGTACTTC. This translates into CASSRPGPQETQYF.

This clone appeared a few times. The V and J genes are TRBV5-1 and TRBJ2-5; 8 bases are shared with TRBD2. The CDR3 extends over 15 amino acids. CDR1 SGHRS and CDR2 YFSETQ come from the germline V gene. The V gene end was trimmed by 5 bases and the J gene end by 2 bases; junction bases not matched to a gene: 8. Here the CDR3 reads CASSQTSVPQETQYF. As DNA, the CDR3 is TGCGCCAGCAGTCAGACTAGCGTCCCTCAAGAGACCCAGTACTTC.

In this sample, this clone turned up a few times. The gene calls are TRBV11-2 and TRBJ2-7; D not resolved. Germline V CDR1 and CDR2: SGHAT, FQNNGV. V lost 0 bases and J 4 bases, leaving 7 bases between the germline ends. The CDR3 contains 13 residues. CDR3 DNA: TGTGCCAGCAGCTTAGATGTCCAATACGAGCAGTACTTC. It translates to CASSLDVQYEQYF.

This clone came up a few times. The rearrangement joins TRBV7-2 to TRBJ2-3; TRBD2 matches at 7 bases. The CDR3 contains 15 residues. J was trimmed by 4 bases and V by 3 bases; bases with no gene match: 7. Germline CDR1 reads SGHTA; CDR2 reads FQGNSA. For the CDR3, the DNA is TGTGCCAGCAGCTTCCGATTCCTAGCGGCAGATACGCAGTATTTT. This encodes CASSFRFLAADTQYF. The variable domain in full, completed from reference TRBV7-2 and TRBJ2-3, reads GAGVSQSPSNKVTEKGKDVELRCDPISGHTALYWYRQSLGQGLEFLIYFQGNSAPDKSGLPSDRFSAERTGGSVSTLTIQRTQQEDSAVYLCASSFRFLAADTQYFGPGTRLTVL.